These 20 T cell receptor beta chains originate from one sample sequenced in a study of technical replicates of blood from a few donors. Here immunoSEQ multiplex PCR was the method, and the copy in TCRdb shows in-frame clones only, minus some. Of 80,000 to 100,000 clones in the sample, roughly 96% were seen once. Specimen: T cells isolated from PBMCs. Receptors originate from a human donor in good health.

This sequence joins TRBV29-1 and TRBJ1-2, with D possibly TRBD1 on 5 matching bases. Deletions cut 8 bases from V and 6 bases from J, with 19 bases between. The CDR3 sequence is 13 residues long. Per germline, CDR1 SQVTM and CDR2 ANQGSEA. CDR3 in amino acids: CSTSHGGSDGYTF. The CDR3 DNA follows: TGCAGCACCTCTCATGGGGGGTCTGATGGCTACACCTTC.

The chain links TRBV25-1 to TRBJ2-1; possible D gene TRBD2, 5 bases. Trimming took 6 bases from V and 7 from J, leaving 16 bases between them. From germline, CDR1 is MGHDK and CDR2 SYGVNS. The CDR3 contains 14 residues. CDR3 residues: CASSDGPSSNEQFF. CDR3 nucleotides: TGTGCCAGCAGCGATGGCCCTAGCAGTAATGAGCAGTTCTTC. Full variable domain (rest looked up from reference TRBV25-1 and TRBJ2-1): EADIYQTPRYLVIGTGKKITLECSQTMGHDKMYWYQQDPGMELHLIHYSYGVNSTEKGDLSSESTVSRIRTEHFPLTLESARPSHTSQYLCASSDGPSSNEQFFGPGTRLTVL.

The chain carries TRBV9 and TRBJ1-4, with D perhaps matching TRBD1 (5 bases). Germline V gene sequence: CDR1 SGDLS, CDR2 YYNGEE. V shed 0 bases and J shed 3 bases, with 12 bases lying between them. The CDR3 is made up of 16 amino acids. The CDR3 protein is CASSVEKAGSNEKLFF. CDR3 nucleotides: TGTGCCAGCAGCGTAGAAAAGGCAGGGTCTAATGAAAAACTGTTTTTT.

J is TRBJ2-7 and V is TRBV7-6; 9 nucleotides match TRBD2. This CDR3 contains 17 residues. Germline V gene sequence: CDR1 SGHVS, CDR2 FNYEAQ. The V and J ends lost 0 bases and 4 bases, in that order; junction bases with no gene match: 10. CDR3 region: CASSLAFVLAGTYEQYF. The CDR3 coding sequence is TGTGCCAGCAGCTTAGCGTTTGTTCTAGCGGGAACGTACGAGCAGTACTTC.

CDR3 region: CASSLVGGQNEQYF. CDR3 DNA: TGTGCCAGCAGCTTAGTGGGAGGGCAGAACGAGCAGTACTTC. The chain combines TRBV7-9 with TRBJ2-7, with 7 nucleotides matching TRBD2. V shed 1 base, J shed 5 bases, and the junction held 5 bases outside the gene matches. Germline V CDR1 and CDR2: SEHNR, FQNEAQ (reference sequence). This CDR3 comprises 14 residues.

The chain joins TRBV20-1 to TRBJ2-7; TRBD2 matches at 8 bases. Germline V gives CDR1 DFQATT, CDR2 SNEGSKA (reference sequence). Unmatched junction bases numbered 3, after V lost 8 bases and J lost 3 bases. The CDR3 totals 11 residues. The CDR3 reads CSSGTSYEQYF. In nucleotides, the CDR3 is TGCAGTTCAGGGACTAGCTACGAGCAGTACTTC.

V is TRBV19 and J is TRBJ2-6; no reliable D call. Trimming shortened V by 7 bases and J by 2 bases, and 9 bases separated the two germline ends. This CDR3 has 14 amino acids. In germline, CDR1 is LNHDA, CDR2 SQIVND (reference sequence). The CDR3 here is CASNSMAGANVLTF. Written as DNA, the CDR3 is TGTGCCAGTAATAGTATGGCTGGGGCCAACGTCCTGACTTTC.

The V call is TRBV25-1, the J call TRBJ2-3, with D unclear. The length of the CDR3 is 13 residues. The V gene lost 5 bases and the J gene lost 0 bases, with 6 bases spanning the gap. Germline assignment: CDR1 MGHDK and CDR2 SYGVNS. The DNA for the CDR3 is TGTGCCAGCAGTACCTATAGCACAGATACGCAGTATTTT. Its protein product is CASSTYSTDTQYF.

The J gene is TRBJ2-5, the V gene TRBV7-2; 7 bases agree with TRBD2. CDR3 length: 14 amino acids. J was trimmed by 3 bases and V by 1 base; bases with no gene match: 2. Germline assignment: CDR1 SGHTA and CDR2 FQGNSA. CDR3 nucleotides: TGTGCCAGCAGCTTAGTGGCGGGAGAAGAGACCCAGTACTTC. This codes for CASSLVAGEETQYF.

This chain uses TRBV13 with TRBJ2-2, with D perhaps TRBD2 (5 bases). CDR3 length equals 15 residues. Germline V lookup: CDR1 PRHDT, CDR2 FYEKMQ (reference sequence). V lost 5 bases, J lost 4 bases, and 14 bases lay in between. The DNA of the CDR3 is TGTGCCAGCAGCGACGCCGGGAAACCCACCGGGGAGCTGTTTTTT. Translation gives CASSDAGKPTGELFF.

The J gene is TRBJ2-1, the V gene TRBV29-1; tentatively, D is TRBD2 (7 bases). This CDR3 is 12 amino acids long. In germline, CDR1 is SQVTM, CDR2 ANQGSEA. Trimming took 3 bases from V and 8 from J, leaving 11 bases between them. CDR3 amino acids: CSVDRGGDEQFF. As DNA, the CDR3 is TGCAGCGTTGACAGGGGAGGGGATGAGCAGTTCTTC.

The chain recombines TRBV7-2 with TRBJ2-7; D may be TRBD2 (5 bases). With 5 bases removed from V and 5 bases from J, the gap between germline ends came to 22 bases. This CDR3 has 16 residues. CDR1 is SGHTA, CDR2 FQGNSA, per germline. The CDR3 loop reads CASSLKSEGENHEQYF. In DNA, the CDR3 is TGTGCCAGCAGCCTGAAATCCGAGGGTGAGAATCACGAGCAGTACTTC. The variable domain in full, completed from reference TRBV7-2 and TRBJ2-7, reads GAGVSQSPSNKVTEKGKDVELRCDPISGHTALYWYRQSLGQGLEFLIYFQGNSAPDKSGLPSDRFSAERTGGSVSTLTIQRTQQEDSAVYLCASSLKSEGENHEQYFGPGTRLTVT.

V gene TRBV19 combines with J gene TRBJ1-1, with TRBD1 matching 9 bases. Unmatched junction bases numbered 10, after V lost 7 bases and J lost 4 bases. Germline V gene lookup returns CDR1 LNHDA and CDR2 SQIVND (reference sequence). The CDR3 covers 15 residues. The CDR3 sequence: CASTRGQGLSTEAFF. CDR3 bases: TGTGCCAGTACCCGAGGACAGGGGTTGAGCACTGAAGCTTTCTTT.

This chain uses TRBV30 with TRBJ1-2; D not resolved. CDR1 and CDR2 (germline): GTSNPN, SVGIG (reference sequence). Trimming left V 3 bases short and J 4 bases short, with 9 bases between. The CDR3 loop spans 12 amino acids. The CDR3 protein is CAWRGSSYGYTF. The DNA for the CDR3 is TGTGCCTGGAGGGGGAGTAGCTATGGCTACACCTTC. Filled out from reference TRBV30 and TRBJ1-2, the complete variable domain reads SQTIHQWPATLVQPVGSPLSLECTVEGTSNPNLYWYRQAAGRGLQLLFYSVGIGQISSEVPQNLSASRPQDRQFILSSKKLLLSDSGFYLCAWRGSSYGYTFGSGTRLTVV.

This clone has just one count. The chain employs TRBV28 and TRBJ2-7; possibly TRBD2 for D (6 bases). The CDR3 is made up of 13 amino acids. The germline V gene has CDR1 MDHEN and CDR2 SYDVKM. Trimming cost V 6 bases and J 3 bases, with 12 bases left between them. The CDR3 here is CASRSGGLYEQYF. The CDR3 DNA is TGTGCCAGCAGATCCGGGGGACTCTACGAGCAGTACTTC.

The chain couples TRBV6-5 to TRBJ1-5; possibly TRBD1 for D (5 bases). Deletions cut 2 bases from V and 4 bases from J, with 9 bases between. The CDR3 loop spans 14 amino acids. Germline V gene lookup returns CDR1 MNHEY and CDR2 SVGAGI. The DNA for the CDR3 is TGTGCCAGCAGTTACGGGCAGGGAAATCAGCCCCAGCATTTT. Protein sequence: CASSYGQGNQPQHF.

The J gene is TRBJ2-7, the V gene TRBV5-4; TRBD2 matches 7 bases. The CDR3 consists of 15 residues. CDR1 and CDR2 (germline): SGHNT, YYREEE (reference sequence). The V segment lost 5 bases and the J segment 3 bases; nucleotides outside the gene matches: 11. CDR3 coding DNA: TGTGCCAGCAGTTACACTAGCGCAACGATCTACGAGCAGTACTTC. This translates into CASSYTSATIYEQYF.

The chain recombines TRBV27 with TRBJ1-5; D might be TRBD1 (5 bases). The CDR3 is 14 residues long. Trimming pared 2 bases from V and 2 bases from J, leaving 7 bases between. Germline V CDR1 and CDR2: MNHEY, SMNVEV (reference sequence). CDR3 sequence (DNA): TGTGCCAGCAGTTTACTAGGGGGCAATCAGCCCCAGCATTTT. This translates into CASSLLGGNQPQHF.

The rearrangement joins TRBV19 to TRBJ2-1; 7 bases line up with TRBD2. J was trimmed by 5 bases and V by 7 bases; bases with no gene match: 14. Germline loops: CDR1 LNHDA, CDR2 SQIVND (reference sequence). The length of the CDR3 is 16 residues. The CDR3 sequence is CASTPLAGVGNNEQFF. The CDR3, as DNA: TGTGCCAGTACCCCGCTGGCGGGAGTCGGGAACAATGAGCAGTTCTTC.

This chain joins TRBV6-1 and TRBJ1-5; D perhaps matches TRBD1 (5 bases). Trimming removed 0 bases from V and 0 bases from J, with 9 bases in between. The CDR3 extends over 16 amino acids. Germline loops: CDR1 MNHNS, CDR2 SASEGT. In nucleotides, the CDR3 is TGTGCCAGCAGTGAAGCTGCAGGGTATAGCAATCAGCCCCAGCATTTT. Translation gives CASSEAAGYSNQPQHF.